The clone carrying this T cell receptor beta chain has a handful of counts. Trimming shortened V by 3 bases and J by 8 bases, and 20 bases separated the two germline ends. Germline values: CDR1 SQVTM, CDR2 ANQGSEA. The CDR3 sequence is 15 residues long. The data stem from a study of T cells in Graves' hyperthyroidism and ophthalmopathy. RNA transcripts yielded amplified TCR beta CDR3 regions. HTBI primers were the set used in a first-round RT-PCR of the TCR CDR3. MiXCR was run by TCRdb on the multiplex PCR reads, yielding one entry per CDR3 protein. The table has about 640,000 distinct CDR3 sequences, around 20% seen once.

The receptor was derived from a man aged 25-45 years with Graves' ophthalmopathy. The specimen was blood. The rearrangement uses TRBV29-1 and TRBJ2-1, with D perhaps TRBD2 (5 bases). In DNA form, the CDR3 reads TGCAGCGTTGAGGAGGAGGTCCAGCCTTGGGATGAGCAGTTCTTC. The encoded protein is CSVEEEVQPWDEQFF.